The next 18 T cell receptor beta chains were all read from a single sample in a study of blood T cells in healthy people across ages. Then a second PCR, running roughly 7 to 11 cycles, was carried out with a sample-barcoded 5' primer and a J-beta primer mix. In TCRdb, the 5' RACE reads were re-called with MiXCR into one record per CDR3 protein. This sample has about 1.8 million distinct CDR3 sequences, with approximately 50% found just once. Input material: blood. The receptors originated from a woman aged 40 to 50 in good health.

The chain couples TRBV6-2 or TRBV6-3 to TRBJ2-1; D may be TRBD2 (5 bases). Germline V lookup: CDR1 MNHEY, CDR2 SVGEGT. The CDR3 has 14 amino acids. Trimming removed 5 bases at V and 7 bases at J, with 15 bases between. The CDR3 spells CASSLAVLGNEQFF. In nucleotides, the CDR3 is TGTGCCAGCAGTCTAGCCGTCCTGGGTAATGAGCAGTTCTTC.

The chain employs TRBV29-1 and TRBJ1-2; D is possibly TRBD1 (6 bases). Trimming removed 6 bases from V and 8 bases from J, with 16 bases in between. Germline V gives CDR1 SQVTM, CDR2 ANQGSEA. CDR3 length equals 12 residues. The chain's CDR3 is CSVKNRVRGYTF. CDR3 bases: TGCAGCGTCAAAAACAGGGTGAGGGGCTACACCTTC. Filled out from reference TRBV29-1 and TRBJ1-2, the complete variable domain reads SAVISQKPSRDICQRGTSLTIQCQVDSQVTMMFWYRQQPGQSLTLIATANQGSEATYESGFVIDKFPISRPNLTFSTLTVSNMSPEDSSIYLCSVKNRVRGYTFGSGTRLTVV.

J is TRBJ2-5 and V is TRBV5-5; D remains ambiguous. The V gene's germline CDR1 is SGHKS and CDR2 YYEKEE (reference sequence). This CDR3 is built from 16 residues. V was shortened by 7 bases and J by 0 bases, with 19 bases between the two germline ends. CDR3 residues: CASRLFVQEYQETQYF. Written as DNA, the CDR3 is TGTGCCAGCCGCCTCTTTGTGCAGGAGTACCAAGAGACCCAGTACTTC.

J is TRBJ2-5 and V is TRBV4-3, with 12 positions matching TRBD2. The germline CDR1 and CDR2 sequences are LGHNA and YSLEER. V was pared by 0 bases and J by 1 base, with 6 bases of the junction left unmatched. The CDR3 contains 18 residues. The CDR3 DNA reads TGCGCCAGCAGCCAAGATGCGACTAGCGGGGGCCGCCAAGAGACCCAGTACTTC. Protein product: CASSQDATSGGRQETQYF.

The chain has TRBV25-1 and TRBJ2-5; the D is unclear. The J call is uncertain, as TRBJ2-7 better fits the DNA end. Germline V gene lookup returns CDR1 MGHDK and CDR2 SYGVNS. The CDR3 runs 14 residues. For the CDR3, the DNA is TGTGCCAGCAGTAAGTCAGGAGTTCTGAACGAGCAGTACTTC. Encoded protein: CASSKSGVLNEQYF.

The V call is TRBV5-6, the J call TRBJ2-7, with D uncertain. V was clipped by 2 bases and J by 3 bases, with 12 bases between them. Germline loops: CDR1 SGHDT, CDR2 YYEEEE. This CDR3 has 14 amino acids. This CDR3 reads CASSFNSQFYEQYF. CDR3 nucleotides: TGTGCCAGCAGCTTCAATTCACAGTTCTACGAGCAGTACTTC. The full variable domain, in which reference TRBV5-6 and TRBJ2-7 provide the parts outside the CDR3, is DAGVTQSPTHLIKTRGQQVTLRCSPKSGHDTVSWYQQALGQGPQFIFQYYEEEERQRGNFPDRFSGHQFPNYSSELNVNALLLGDSALYLCASSFNSQFYEQYFGPGTRLTVT.

The chain carries TRBV27 and TRBJ1-2, with TRBD1 matching over 8 bases. The J segment lost 7 bases and the V segment lost 4 bases, leaving 11 bases of the junction unmatched. Germline V lookup: CDR1 MNHEY, CDR2 SMNVEV (reference sequence). CDR3 length equals 15 residues. In DNA, the CDR3 is TGTGCCAGCAGTTCCCCCCGGACAGGGAGGGGTGGCTACACCTTC. Its translation: CASSSPRTGRGGYTF.

V gene TRBV5-1 combines with J gene TRBJ2-5; D gene unclear. The V gene's germline CDR1 is SGHRS and CDR2 YFSETQ. This CDR3 region has 12 residues. V dropped 5 bases and J dropped 4 bases, with 9 bases sitting between them. The CDR3 DNA is TGCGCCAGCAGGAAGATCTTAGAGACCCAGTACTTC. It yields the protein CASRKILETQYF.

There are a few counts of this clonotype. V and J are TRBV24-1 and TRBJ2-7, with D hard to call. The CDR3 totals 13 residues. Germline V CDR1 and CDR2: KGHDR, SFDVKD. V lost 3 bases and J 3 bases, leaving 8 bases between the germline ends. The DNA for the CDR3 is TGTGCCACCAGTGATCTTTTCGGCTACGAGCAGTACTTC. It encodes CATSDLFGYEQYF.

The genes are TRBV15 and TRBJ2-5; 7 bases align to TRBD1. Trimming took 0 bases from V and 1 from J; bases not matched to a gene: 2. This CDR3 region has 15 residues. Germline V gene sequence: CDR1 LNHNV, CDR2 YYDKDF (reference sequence). CDR3 in DNA: TGTGCCACCAGCAGAGATGGGGACAGCCAAGAGACCCAGTACTTC. This codes for CATSRDGDSQETQYF.

J is TRBJ2-5 and V is TRBV9, with 11 bases that match TRBD2. This CDR3 spans 16 amino acids. The V segment lost 0 bases and the J segment 5 bases; nucleotides outside the gene matches: 6. Germline CDR1 reads SGDLS; CDR2 reads YYNGEE. CDR3 coding DNA: TGTGCCAGCAGCGTAGATACTAGCGGGGGTATGGAGACCCAGTACTTC. Amino acid sequence: CASSVDTSGGMETQYF.

V is TRBV3-1 and J is TRBJ2-7; 12 positions match TRBD2. The V gene's germline CDR1 is LGHDT and CDR2 YNNKEL (reference sequence). V lost 4 bases to trimming and J lost 2 bases; unmatched junction nucleotides: 3. The CDR3 extends over 15 amino acids. CDR3 in amino acids: CASSPWTSGAYEQYF. In DNA form, the CDR3 reads TGTGCCAGCAGCCCCTGGACTAGCGGGGCCTACGAGCAGTACTTC.

This clonotype was seen more than once but under ten times. V usage is TRBV4-3 and J usage is TRBJ2-1, with TRBD1 as a possible D gene (6 bases). V lost 0 bases, J lost 7 bases, and 10 bases lay in between. Germline V lookup: CDR1 LGHNA, CDR2 YSLEER. This CDR3 spans 14 amino acids. This CDR3 is CASSQEWQGNEQFF. The CDR3 bases are TGCGCCAGCAGCCAAGAATGGCAGGGGAATGAGCAGTTCTTC.

The chain employs TRBV10-3 and TRBJ2-1; D is unclear. Germline lookup yields CDR1 ENHRY and CDR2 SYGVKD. Deletions cut 2 bases from V and 8 bases from J, with 16 bases between. The CDR3 is 15 amino acids. As DNA, the CDR3 is TGTGCCATCAGTGAGGGGGTCCTTACCAACGATGAGCAGTTCTTC. Its protein product is CAISEGVLTNDEQFF.

There are many counts of this clonotype. This chain joins TRBV18 and TRBJ2-3, with unresolved D. V was cut by 6 bases and J by 6 bases, with 7 bases left in between. CDR1 and CDR2 from the germline V gene are KGHSH and LQKENI. The CDR3 extends over 11 amino acids. CDR3 nucleotides: TGTGCCAGCTCCGATTTGGATACGCAGTATTTT. This sequence encodes CASSDLDTQYF.

The J gene is TRBJ1-2, the V gene TRBV7-9, with D possibly TRBD1 on 5 matching bases. Per the germline V gene, CDR1 is SEHNR and CDR2 is FQNEAQ (reference sequence). This CDR3 has 14 residues. The CDR3: CVSTGTAANYGYTF. DNA of the CDR3: TGTGTCAGTACCGGGACTGCTGCTAACTATGGCTACACCTTC.

The chain recombines TRBV3-1 with TRBJ2-2; no firm D call. Germline V CDR1 and CDR2: LGHDT, YNNKEL (reference sequence). The CDR3 is 14 residues long. Deletions cut 8 bases from V and 2 bases from J, with 12 bases between. CDR3 loop: CASVASLNTGELFF. CDR3 coding DNA: TGTGCCAGCGTCGCAAGTCTAAACACCGGGGAGCTGTTTTTT. Supplemented by reference TRBV3-1 and TRBJ2-2, the full variable domain reads DTAVSQTPKYLVTQMGNDKSIKCEQNLGHDTMYWYKQDSKKFLKIMFSYNNKELIINETVPNRFSPKSPDKAHLNLHINSLELGDSAVYFCASVASLNTGELFFGEGSRLTVL.

CDR3 region: CSATRTGSYGYTF. As DNA, the CDR3 is TGCAGTGCTACCCGGACAGGGAGCTATGGCTACACCTTC. V and J are TRBV20-1 and TRBJ1-2, with 8 bases that match TRBD1. Germline V gene lookup returns CDR1 DFQATT and CDR2 SNEGSKA (reference sequence). There are 13 residues in the CDR3. The trim removed 4 bases at V and 4 bases at J, leaving 5 bases unmatched.